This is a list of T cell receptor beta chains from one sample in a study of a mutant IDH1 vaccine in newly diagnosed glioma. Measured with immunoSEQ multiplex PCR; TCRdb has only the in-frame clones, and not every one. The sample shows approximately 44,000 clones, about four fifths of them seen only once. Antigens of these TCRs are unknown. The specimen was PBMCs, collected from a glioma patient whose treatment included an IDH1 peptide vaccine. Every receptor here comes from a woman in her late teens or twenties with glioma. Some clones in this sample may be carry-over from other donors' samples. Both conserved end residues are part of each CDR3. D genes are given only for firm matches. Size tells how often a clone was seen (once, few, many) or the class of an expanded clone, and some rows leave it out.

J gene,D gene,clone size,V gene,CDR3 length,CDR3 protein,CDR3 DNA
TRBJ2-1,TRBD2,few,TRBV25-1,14,CALTGTSGRPEQFF,TGTGCCTTGACCGGGACTAGCGGGAGGCCTGAGCAGTTCTTC
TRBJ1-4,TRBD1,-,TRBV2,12,CASTGGGEKLFF,TGTGCCAGTACAGGGGGGGGTGAAAAACTGTTTTTT
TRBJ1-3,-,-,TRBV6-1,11,CASSEGNTIYF,TGTGCCAGCAGTGAAGGAAACACCATATATTTT
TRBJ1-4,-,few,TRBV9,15,CASSVAAGANEKLFF,TGTGCCAGCAGCGTGGCAGCAGGTGCTAATGAAAAACTGTTTTTT
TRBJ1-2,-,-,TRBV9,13,CASSVVSGRFYTF,TGTGCCAGCAGCGTAGTGTCAGGGAGATTCTACACCTTC
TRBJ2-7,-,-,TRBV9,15,CASSSRSTTLYEQYF,TGTGCCAGCAGCTCCCGCTCAACCACCCTCTACGAGCAGTACTTC
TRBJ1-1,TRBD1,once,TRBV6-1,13,CASRTGSYTEAFF,TGTGCCAGCAGGACAGGGTCGTACACTGAAGCTTTCTTT
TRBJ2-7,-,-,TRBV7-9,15,CASSCYGGASYEQYF,TGTGCCAGCAGTTGCTATGGGGGCGCCTCCTACGAGCAGTACTTC
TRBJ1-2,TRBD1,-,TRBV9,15,CASSVGGDSAYGYTF,TGTGCCAGCAGCGTTGGGGGGGACAGTGCCTATGGCTACACCTTC
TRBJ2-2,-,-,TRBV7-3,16,CASSWLGGYNTGELFF,TGTGCCAGCAGCTGGCTCGGGGGCTACAACACCGGGGAGCTGTTTTTT
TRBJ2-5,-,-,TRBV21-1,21,CASSKDSNNLAGGPSWETQYF,TGTGCCAGCAGCAAAGATTCCAACAATTTGGCGGGGGGCCCTTCCTGGGAGACCCAGTACTTC
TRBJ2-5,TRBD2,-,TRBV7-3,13,CASSMWGGETQYF,TGTGCCAGCAGCATGTGGGGGGGAGAGACCCAGTACTTC
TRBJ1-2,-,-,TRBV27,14,CASSSYPINYGYTF,TGTGCCAGCAGTTCCTATCCGATTAACTATGGCTACACCTTC
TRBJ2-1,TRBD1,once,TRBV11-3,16,CASSRAGTGIYNEQFF,TGTGCCAGCAGCCGAGCAGGGACAGGGATTTACAATGAGCAGTTCTTC
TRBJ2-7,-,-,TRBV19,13,CASSTGHPYEQYF,TGTGCCAGTAGTACCGGCCATCCCTACGAGCAGTACTTC
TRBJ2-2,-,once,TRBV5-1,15,CASSTGGGNTGELFF,TGCGCCAGCAGCACGGGTGGGGGAAACACCGGGGAGCTGTTTTTT
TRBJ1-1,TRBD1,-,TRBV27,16,CASSLWAGTANTEAFF,TGTGCCAGCAGTTTATGGGCCGGGACAGCGAACACTGAAGCTTTCTTT
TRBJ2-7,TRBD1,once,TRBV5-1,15,CASSLPGQALYEQYF,TGCGCCAGCAGCTTGCCGGGACAGGCGCTCTACGAGCAGTACTTC
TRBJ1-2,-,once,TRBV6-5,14,CASSYSLTAYGYTF,TGTGCCAGCAGTTACTCACTGACAGCCTATGGCTACACCTTC
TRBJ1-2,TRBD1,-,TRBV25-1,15,CASSGMDRGQYGYTF,TGTGCCAGCAGTGGTATGGACAGGGGGCAGTATGGCTACACCTTC
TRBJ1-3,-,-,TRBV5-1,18,CASSLALGPSSSGNTIYF,TGCGCCAGCAGCTTGGCCCTCGGCCCCTCGTCCTCTGGAAACACCATATATTTT
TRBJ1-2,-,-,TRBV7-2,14,CASSLSGARYGYTF,TGTGCCAGCAGCTTAAGCGGGGCTCGCTATGGCTACACCTTC
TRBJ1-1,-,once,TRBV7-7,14,CASSPLLGSTEAFF,TGTGCTAGCAGCCCCCTTTTGGGGAGCACTGAAGCTTTCTTT
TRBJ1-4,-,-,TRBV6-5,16,CASSYTRLRTNEKLFF,TGTGCCAGCAGTTACACCAGGCTCAGAACTAATGAAAAACTGTTTTTT
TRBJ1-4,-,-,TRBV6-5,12,CASRKGDGKLFF,TGTGCCAGCAGGAAGGGGGACGGGAAACTGTTTTTT
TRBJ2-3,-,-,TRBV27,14,CASSFRSMGDTQYF,TGTGCCAGCAGTTTTCGGTCAATGGGGGATACGCAGTATTTT
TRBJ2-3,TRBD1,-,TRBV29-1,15,CSVVPLTGKTDTQYF,TGCAGCGTCGTACCCTTGACAGGGAAGACAGATACGCAGTATTTT
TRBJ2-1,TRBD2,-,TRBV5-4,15,CASSFRTGGLNEQFF,TGTGCCAGCAGCTTTCGGACGGGAGGGCTAAATGAGCAGTTCTTC
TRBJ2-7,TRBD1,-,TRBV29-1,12,CSAQDRDYEQYF,TGCAGCGCGCAGGACAGGGACTACGAGCAGTACTTC
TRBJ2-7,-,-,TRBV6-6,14,CASSYREPPYEQYF,TGTGCCAGCAGTTACCGGGAGCCCCCCTACGAGCAGTACTTC
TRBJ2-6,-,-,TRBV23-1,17,CASSICMQQSRANVLTF,TGCGCCAGCAGTATATGCATGCAACAAAGTCGGGCCAACGTCCTGACTTTC
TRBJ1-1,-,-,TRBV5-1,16,CASSTREQLRNTEAFF,TGCGCCAGCAGCACTAGAGAACAGTTAAGGAACACTGAAGCTTTCTTT
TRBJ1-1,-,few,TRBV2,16,CASAQSLRQGYTEAFF,TGTGCCAGCGCACAATCTCTACGGCAGGGATATACTGAAGCTTTCTTT
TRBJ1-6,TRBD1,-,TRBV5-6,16,CASSRDRGDYNSPLHF,TGTGCCAGCAGCCGCGACAGGGGGGACTATAATTCACCCCTCCACTTT
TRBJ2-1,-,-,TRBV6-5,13,CASSYSWGNEQFF,TGTGCCAGCAGTTACTCGTGGGGGAATGAGCAGTTCTTC
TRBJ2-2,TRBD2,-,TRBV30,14,CAWNLAGNTGELFF,TGTGCCTGGAACCTAGCGGGCAACACCGGGGAGCTGTTTTTT
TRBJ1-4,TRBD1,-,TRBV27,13,CASSTGAGEKLFF,TGTGCCAGCAGTACAGGGGCTGGTGAAAAACTGTTTTTT
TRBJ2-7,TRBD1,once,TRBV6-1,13,CASRGTGTYEQYF,TGTGCCAGCAGGGGGACAGGGACCTACGAGCAGTACTTC
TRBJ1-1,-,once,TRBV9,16,CASSVAGQGPPSEAFF,TGTGCCAGCAGCGTAGCTGGTCAGGGGCCTCCGTCTGAAGCTTTCTTT
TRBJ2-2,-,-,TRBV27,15,CASTLQGPGTGELFF,TGTGCCAGCACCTTACAGGGTCCGGGGACCGGGGAGCTGTTTTTT
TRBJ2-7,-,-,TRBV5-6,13,CAIWCWSSYEQYF,TGTGCCATCTGGTGTTGGAGCTCTTACGAGCAGTACTTC
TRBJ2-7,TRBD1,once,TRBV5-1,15,CASSLAGTGYDEQYF,TGCGCCAGCAGCTTGGCCGGGACAGGGTATGACGAGCAGTACTTC
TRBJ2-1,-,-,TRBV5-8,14,CASSFRSTRSEQFF,TGTGCCAGCAGCTTTCGTTCGACTAGGTCTGAGCAGTTCTTC
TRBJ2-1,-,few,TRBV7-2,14,CASSLSGGGSEQFF,TGTGCCAGCAGCTTATCCGGGGGTGGTTCGGAGCAGTTCTTC
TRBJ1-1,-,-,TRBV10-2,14,CASSEWYGNTEAFF,TGCGCCAGCAGTGAGTGGTACGGCAACACTGAAGCTTTCTTT
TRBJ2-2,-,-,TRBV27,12,CASSPTTGELFF,TGTGCCAGCAGTCCCACAACCGGGGAGCTGTTTTTT
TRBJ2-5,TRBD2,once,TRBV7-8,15,CASSLSGGRQETQYF,TGTGCCAGCAGCTTATCAGGCGGGAGACAAGAGACCCAGTACTTC
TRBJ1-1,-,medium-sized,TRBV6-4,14,CASSDGGAPTEAFF,TGTGCCAGCAGTGACGGGGGGGCCCCCACTGAAGCTTTCTTT
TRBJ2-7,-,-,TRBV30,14,CAWSKEKFLLEQYF,TGTGCCTGGAGTAAAGAGAAATTCCTCCTCGAGCAGTACTTC
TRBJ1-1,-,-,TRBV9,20,CASSHRGEASGGSLNTEAFF,TGTGCCAGCAGTCACCGGGGTGAGGCTAGTGGAGGGTCTTTGAACACTGAAGCTTTCTTT
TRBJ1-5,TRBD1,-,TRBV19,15,CASSPGQGIGQPQHF,TGTGCCAGTAGTCCGGGACAGGGGATCGGTCAGCCCCAGCATTTT
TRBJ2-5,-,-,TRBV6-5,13,CASSFKAWETQYF,TGTGCCAGCAGTTTCAAGGCGTGGGAGACCCAGTACTTC
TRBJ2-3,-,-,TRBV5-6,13,CASSRSSTDTQYF,TGTGCCAGCAGCCGATCTAGCACAGATACGCAGTATTTT
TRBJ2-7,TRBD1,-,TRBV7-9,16,CASSPKAGTGAYEQYF,TGTGCCAGCAGCCCCAAGGCGGGGACAGGGGCCTACGAGCAGTACTTC
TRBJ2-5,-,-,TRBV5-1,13,CASSLIGKETQYF,TGCGCCAGCAGCTTGATAGGGAAAGAGACCCAGTACTTC